The rows below give T cell receptor beta chains drawn from one sample of a study of T cells in Graves' hyperthyroidism and ophthalmopathy. TCRdb re-called the multiplex PCR reads through MiXCR, storing one row per CDR3 protein. The sample consists of around 500,000 distinct CDR3 sequences, roughly 22% of them appearing once. The sample taken for sequencing was blood. Receptor source: a woman between 65 and 79 years old with Graves' ophthalmopathy. Both conserved end residues are part of each CDR3. A D gene is named only where the DNA matches it firmly. Rows may omit the clone size; those that give it use once, few, many or a size class.

clone size	V gene	J gene	D gene	CDR3 DNA	CDR3 protein
few	TRBV7-8	TRBJ1-5	NA	TGTGCCAGCAGCTTAGGGCACAGGGATAATCAGCCCCAGCATTTT	CASSLGHRDNQPQHF
many	TRBV7-9	TRBJ2-7	TRBD2	TGTGCCAGCAGCGAAGGGACTAGTAGAACCTACGAGCAGTACTTC	CASSEGTSRTYEQYF
NA	TRBV10-1	TRBJ2-7	NA	TGCGCCAGCTCCTCCGGGCCCTACGAGCAGTACTTC	CASSSGPYEQYF
NA	TRBV19	TRBJ2-6	TRBD1	TGTGCCAGTAGTTCCATCAGCGGGACAGGGCTACGGGCCAACGTCCTGACTTTC	CASSSISGTGLRANVLTF
many	TRBV12-3/TRBV12-4	TRBJ1-2	NA	TGTGCCAGCCTCCCCGGAGGGCAGGCAATCTATGGCTACACCTTC	CASLPGGQAIYGYTF
many	TRBV7-2	TRBJ1-6	NA	TGTGCCAGCAGCTTAGGGTCCCTAGGGCGGAGGGGACGGTCACCCCTCCACTTT	CASSLGSLGRRGRSPLHF
many	TRBV18	TRBJ1-1	NA	TGTGCCAGCTCACCAGGGGCTAACACTGAAGCTTTCTTT	CASSPGANTEAFF
few	TRBV10-1	TRBJ2-3	NA	TGCGCCAGCAGTATCGAAAGCGGGAGCACAGATACGCAGTATTTT	CASSIESGSTDTQYF
NA	TRBV6-2/TRBV6-3	TRBJ2-7	NA	TGTGCCAGCAGCCGCAGGAGGGGAGCGGTAGTATCCTACGAGCAGTACTTC	CASSRRRGAVVSYEQYF
many	TRBV12-3/TRBV12-4	TRBJ2-7	NA	TGTGCCAGCAGTTTGGGCGGAAACTACGAGCAGTACTTC	CASSLGGNYEQYF
many	TRBV7-2	TRBJ2-7	NA	TGTGCCAGCAGCTTCCTCGAAGTTTCCTACGAGCAGTACTTC	CASSFLEVSYEQYF
NA	TRBV6-1	TRBJ2-2	TRBD2	TGTGCCAGCAGTACGGGACTAGCGGTATGGGGGGTGACCGGGGAGCTGTTTTTT	CASSTGLAVWGVTGELFF
NA	TRBV6-2/TRBV6-3	TRBJ2-2	TRBD2	TGTGCCAGCAGTTACTCTAGCGGGAGGGCACGGACCGGGGAGCTGTTTTTT	CASSYSSGRARTGELFF
NA	TRBV5-5	TRBJ1-1	TRBD1	TGCGCCAGCAGCTTGGGACAGGGCGGAGGTACCACTGAAGCCTTCTTT	CASSLGQGGGTTEAFF
many	TRBV3-1	TRBJ2-1	NA	TGTGCCAGCAGCCAAGACTCCACCGGTGAGCAGTTCTTC	CASSQDSTGEQFF
few	TRBV5-5	TRBJ2-5	NA	TGTGCCAGCAGCTTGGAAGGGTGGCCGTACCAAGAGACCCAGTACTTC	CASSLEGWPYQETQYF
many	TRBV7-7	TRBJ2-1	TRBD2	TGTGCTAGCAGCTTAGCTTCGGGGACTAGCGGGACGGATGAGCAGTTCTTC	CASSLASGTSGTDEQFF
many	TRBV28	TRBJ1-1	TRBD1	TGTGCCAGCAGTTCGCCGGGGACAGGAGGGACTGAAGCTTTCTTT	CASSSPGTGGTEAFF
few	TRBV30	TRBJ1-2	TRBD1	TGTGCCTGGACCATGGACAGGAACGGGTACACCTTC	CAWTMDRNGYTF
NA	TRBV3-1	TRBJ2-3	NA	TGTGCCAGCAGCCTAACAGGGACTGCAGATACGCAGTATTTT	CASSLTGTADTQYF
NA	TRBV6-2/TRBV6-3	TRBJ2-1	TRBD2	TGTGCCAGCAGTTCCATCGGACTAGTGGGCTCCATGGATGAGCAGTTCTTC	CASSSIGLVGSMDEQFF
NA	TRBV10-1	TRBJ1-2	NA	TGCGCCAGCAGTGAGACTAGAAACTATGGCTACACCTTC	CASSETRNYGYTF
few	TRBV6-1	TRBJ2-3	TRBD2	TGTGCCAGCAGTTACGCGGGAGGGCCTGAAGATACGCAGTATTTT	CASSYAGGPEDTQYF
NA	TRBV18	TRBJ1-6	TRBD1	TGTGCCAGCTCACCCACAGGGGGGGACAATTCACCCCTCCACTTT	CASSPTGGDNSPLHF